Below are 8 T cell receptor beta chains sequenced from a single sample in a study of blood T cells in healthy people across ages. Primed by a sample-barcoded 5' primer and a J-beta primer mix, a second PCR proceeded for 7 to 11 cycles. TCRdb re-called the 5' RACE reads with MiXCR, one entry per CDR3 protein. The sample records 800,000 to 900,000 distinct CDR3 sequences, about 59% being singletons. Sequencing was done on a sample of blood. These receptors originate from a young man in good health.

This clonotype occurred a few times. The rearrangement uses TRBV4-2 and TRBJ2-1, with 12 bases aligning to TRBD2. V was pared by 1 base and J by 7 bases, with 5 bases of the junction left unmatched. This CDR3 is 16 amino acids long. The V gene's germline CDR1 is LGHNA and CDR2 YNFKEQ. CDR3 nucleotide sequence: TGTGCCAGCAGCCAAGTAGCTAGCGGGGGGGCGAATGAGCAGTTCTTC. This sequence encodes CASSQVASGGANEQFF.

This clonotype was seen ten or more times. The rearrangement links TRBV6-1 to TRBJ2-6; D gene uncertain. V was cut by 3 bases and J by 0 bases, with 0 bases left in between. This CDR3 has 13 amino acids. The germline gives CDR1 MNHNS, CDR2 SASEGT. CDR3 protein: CASSDSGANVLTF. For the CDR3, the DNA is TGTGCCAGCAGTGACTCTGGGGCCAACGTCCTGACTTTC.

The rearrangement joins TRBV20-1 to TRBJ2-7; TRBD2 matches 9 bases. J gave up 3 bases and V 5 bases, and 8 bases lay outside the gene matches. The germline CDR1 and CDR2 sequences are DFQATT and SNEGSKA (reference sequence). The CDR3 consists of 14 residues. CDR3 residues: CSASILAGSYEQYF. The CDR3 nucleotides read TGCAGTGCTTCCATCCTAGCGGGGAGCTACGAGCAGTACTTC.

This clonotype was detected only once. The chain carries TRBV20-1 and TRBJ1-1; no definite D call. The CDR3 runs to 12 residues. Germline loops: CDR1 DFQATT, CDR2 SNEGSKA (reference sequence). V was shortened by 0 bases and J by 7 bases, with 9 bases between the two germline ends. The CDR3 spells CSARDRADEAFF. As DNA, the CDR3 is TGCAGTGCTAGAGATAGGGCGGATGAAGCTTTCTTT.

V and J are TRBV6-1 and TRBJ2-2; D gene uncertain. V dropped 3 bases and J dropped 3 bases, with 8 bases sitting between them. The CDR3 sequence is 14 residues long. The germline V gene encodes CDR1 MNHNS and CDR2 SASEGT. The CDR3 DNA reads TGTGCCAGCAGTGATCGCAAGGACACCGGGGAGCTGTTTTTT. Encoded protein: CASSDRKDTGELFF.

The chain links TRBV6-5 to TRBJ1-2, with 8 nucleotides matching TRBD1. Trimming took 2 bases from V and 8 from J; bases not matched to a gene: 10. Germline V gives CDR1 MNHEY, CDR2 SVGAGI. CDR3 length: 15 residues. CDR3 bases: TGTGCCAGCAGTTACCCTGGGACAGGCCCCGACGGCTACACCTTC. It specifies CASSYPGTGPDGYTF.

This clonotype showed up just a few times. The chain has TRBV9 and TRBJ1-2; 7 bases fit TRBD1. Per the germline V gene, CDR1 is SGDLS and CDR2 is YYNGEE. With V trimmed by 3 bases and J by 7 bases, 6 bases remained unmatched. This CDR3 comprises 13 residues. CDR3 loop: CASSARQGAGYTF. CDR3 sequence (DNA): TGTGCCAGCAGCGCCCGACAGGGAGCTGGCTACACCTTC.

This clonotype turned up a few times. The J gene is TRBJ2-1, the V gene TRBV20-1, with TRBD2 matching over 8 bases. Losses at the gene ends were 2 bases for V and 2 bases for J; bases not matched to a gene: 2. Per the germline V gene, CDR1 is DFQATT and CDR2 is SNEGSKA (reference sequence). The CDR3 runs 14 residues. DNA for the CDR3: TGCAGTGCTAGACGGGGGGGGGCCTACAATGAGCAGTTCTTC. Translating it yields CSARRGGAYNEQFF.